One TCR beta chain is described in this entry. The CDR3 totals 14 residues. Trimming removed 0 bases at V and 8 bases at J, with 13 bases between. Germline V gene data show CDR1 as SGHAT and CDR2 as FQNNGV. The sample comes from a study of blood T cell repertoires in COVID-19. In the study overall: The United States, Italy and Spain were the sources of the acute and convalescent COVID-19 samples. Sources were T cells, B-cell-depleted T cells, or PBMCs; the material itself was cDNA or gDNA.

As processed by the authors: Cell counts per sample came from amplifying reference gene primers. Sequenced by immunoSEQ multiplex PCR; TCRdb stores in-frame clones only, minus some. V and J calls and clone size are copied from that table; D and trimming were computed from the DNA. Here the sample spans around 200,000 clones, around nine tenths being singletons. V usage is TRBV11-2 and J usage is TRBJ1-2; D is possibly TRBD1 (6 bases). The sequence derives from a man aged 60 to 69 who had recovered from COVID-19. The material sequenced was peripheral blood. DNA of the CDR3: TGTGCCAGCAGCTTAGAACCAGGGGAATCGGGCTACACCTTC. It translates to CASSLEPGESGYTF.